These T cell receptor beta chains were read from a single sample in a study of shared clonotypes between healthy human individuals. TCRdb keeps only in-frame clones here, not all; method: immunoSEQ multiplex PCR. The table records around 240,000 clones, 50% to 75% of them present only once. Sequencing was performed on memory CD4+ T cells sorted from blood. The receptor set was obtained from a man between 25 and 39 years old in good health. The CDR3 runs from the conserved cysteine through the conserved F or W. D genes are given only for firm matches. Size values are once, few and many counts, or a class for expanded clones, and some rows have none.

abundance	v_gene	d_gene	j_gene	CDR3aa	CDR3nt
NA	TRBV2	NA	TRBJ2-1	CASSELVNNEQFF	TGTGCCAGCAGTGAGCTAGTGAACAATGAGCAGTTCTTC
NA	TRBV2	TRBD2	TRBJ2-5	CASSGLAGLGVRTQYF	TGTGCCAGCAGCGGACTAGCGGGGCTTGGTGTCAGGACCCAGTACTTC
few	TRBV4-3	TRBD2	TRBJ2-1	CASSQEPSRGYNEQFF	TGCGCCAGCAGCCAAGAGCCGTCGCGGGGGTACAATGAGCAGTTCTTC
NA	TRBV2	TRBD1	TRBJ2-5	CASSDRQGTQYF	TGTGCCAGCAGTGACCGACAGGGGACCCAGTACTTC
NA	TRBV7-2	NA	TRBJ1-1	CASSSNSVNTEAFF	TGTGCCAGCAGCTCAAACAGCGTTAACACTGAAGCTTTCTTT
NA	TRBV7-2	NA	TRBJ1-3	CASSYDTGGDTIYF	TGTGCCAGCAGCTACGACACAGGTGGGGACACCATATATTTT
NA	TRBV18	TRBD2	TRBJ2-2	CASSRTSGSSNTGELFF	TGTGCCAGCTCCCGGACTAGCGGGTCTTCGAACACCGGGGAGCTGTTTTTT
NA	TRBV11-2	NA	TRBJ2-1	CASSLGGGAYNEQFF	TGTGCCAGCAGCTTAGGGGGGGGCGCCTACAATGAGCAGTTCTTC
NA	TRBV10-1	NA	TRBJ1-1	CASSNQGGTEAFF	TGCGCCAGCAGTAACCAGGGTGGGACTGAAGCTTTCTTT
NA	TRBV30	NA	TRBJ1-1	CAWSEGLSTEAFF	TGTGCCTGGTCAGAGGGTCTGAGTACTGAAGCTTTCTTT
NA	TRBV28	NA	TRBJ2-7	CASSLGEPSYEQYF	TGTGCCAGCAGTTTAGGGGAGCCTTCCTACGAGCAGTACTTC
few	TRBV4-1	TRBD2	TRBJ2-7	CASSQNAGLVF	TGCGCCAGCAGCCAAAACGCGGGACTAGTTTTC
few	TRBV6-5	NA	TRBJ2-6	CASSYLSGANVLTF	TGTGCCAGCAGTTACCTCTCTGGGGCCAACGTCCTGACTTTC
NA	TRBV6-1	NA	TRBJ2-1	CASRTHVGASNEQFF	TGTGCCAGCAGGACCCACGTTGGCGCAAGCAATGAGCAGTTCTTC
NA	TRBV25-1	NA	TRBJ2-7	CASSAPSGTYYEQYF	TGTGCCAGCAGTGCCCCCTCCGGGACCTACTACGAGCAGTACTTC
once	TRBV5-4	TRBD2	TRBJ2-2	CASSTGTSGIGTGELFF	TGTGCCAGCAGCACCGGGACTAGCGGGATTGGCACCGGGGAGCTGTTTTTT
NA	TRBV6-1	NA	TRBJ2-5	CASSELTAGQETQYF	TGTGCCAGCAGTGAATTGACCGCCGGGCAAGAGACCCAGTACTTC
NA	TRBV7-7	TRBD2	TRBJ2-2	CASSLAGGRTGELFF	TGTGCTAGCAGCTTGGCGGGAGGGCGGACCGGGGAGCTGTTTTTT
NA	TRBV7-3	NA	TRBJ2-7	CASSLVAGPTHEQYF	TGTGCCAGCAGCTTAGTTGCAGGGCCCACACACGAGCAGTACTTC
NA	TRBV2	NA	TRBJ2-7	CASRTDYYEQYF	TGTGCCAGCAGGACAGATTACTACGAGCAGTACTTC
NA	TRBV19	TRBD1	TRBJ2-5	CASSNPGTGLETQYF	TGTGCCAGTAGTAACCCGGGGACAGGTCTAGAGACCCAGTACTTC
NA	TRBV29-1	NA	TRBJ2-5	CSVEAWDNQETQYF	TGCAGCGTTGAAGCATGGGACAATCAAGAGACCCAGTACTTC
NA	TRBV7-6	NA	TRBJ1-5	CASSLSLGNQPQHF	TGTGCCAGCAGCTTATCTCTCGGCAATCAGCCCCAGCATTTT
once	TRBV2	TRBD2	TRBJ2-1	CASSEAWGTSGNEQFF	TGTGCCAGCAGTGAAGCTTGGGGGACTAGCGGTAATGAGCAGTTCTTC
NA	TRBV5-1	NA	TRBJ1-2	CASSLGREYTF	TGTGCCAGCAGCTTGGGAAGGGAGTACACCTTC
NA	TRBV14	NA	TRBJ2-1	CASSEKILLFF	TGTGCCAGCAGCGAAAAGATCTTGCTGTTCTTC
NA	TRBV6-5	NA	TRBJ1-1	CASVKTEVNTEAFF	TGTGCCAGCGTGAAGACAGAGGTGAACACTGAAGCTTTCTTT
once	TRBV6-6	NA	TRBJ2-7	CASKYSGVEQYF	TGTGCCAGCAAATATTCGGGGGTCGAGCAGTACTTC
few	TRBV5-4	TRBD2	TRBJ2-1	CASSLGTSGKGSNEQFF	TGTGCCAGCAGCTTAGGGACTAGCGGGAAGGGTAGCAATGAGCAGTTCTTC
NA	TRBV4-1	NA	TRBJ2-7	CASSQGEQGREQYF	TGCGCCAGCAGCCAAGGGGAACAGGGTCGCGAGCAGTACTTC
NA	TRBV5-1	TRBD1	TRBJ1-5	CASSTGQGSPQHF	TGCGCCAGCAGCACGGGACAGGGATCGCCCCAGCATTTT
few	TRBV7-3	TRBD1	TRBJ2-1	CASSLRGTGGIAGVQYEQFF	TGTGCCAGCAGCTTAAGGGGGACAGGGGGAATAGCGGGAGTCCAGTATGAGCAGTTCTTC
NA	TRBV29-1	TRBD2	TRBJ2-1	CSVEEGAGSNEQFF	TGCAGCGTTGAAGAAGGAGCGGGATCCAATGAGCAGTTCTTC
NA	TRBV10-3	NA	TRBJ1-5	CAIGLPDQPQHF	TGTGCCATCGGCCTCCCAGATCAGCCCCAGCATTTT
NA	TRBV4-2	TRBD1	TRBJ1-2	CASSHAGTGNAYGYTF	TGTGCCAGCAGCCACGCCGGGACAGGAAACGCCTATGGCTACACCTTC
NA	TRBV19	NA	TRBJ2-3	CASSVGDTQYF	TGTGCCAGTAGCGTCGGAGATACGCAGTATTTT
NA	TRBV5-4	NA	TRBJ2-7	CASSLYGTYPQQYF	TGTGCCAGCAGCTTGTATGGGACTTACCCTCAGCAGTACTTC
NA	TRBV9	NA	TRBJ2-5	CASSENSDATYETQYF	TGTGCCAGCAGCGAAAATTCGGACGCTACATATGAGACCCAGTACTTC
NA	TRBV7-8	NA	TRBJ2-5	CASSLGHRQETQYF	TGTGCCAGCAGCTTAGGACACCGCCAAGAGACCCAGTACTTC
NA	TRBV29-1	TRBD2	TRBJ2-7	CSVSGTSGTYEQYF	TGCAGCGTCTCCGGGACTAGCGGCACCTACGAGCAGTACTTC
NA	TRBV7-8	NA	TRBJ1-2	CASSSFNYGYTF	TGTGCCAGCAGCTCTTTTAACTATGGCTACACCTTC
few	TRBV10-3	NA	TRBJ1-1	CAISARRETGTEAFF	TGTGCCATCAGTGCACGAAGGGAGACTGGGACTGAAGCTTTCTTT
NA	TRBV4-1	NA	TRBJ2-7	CASSQVSQQSYEQYF	TGCGCCAGCAGCCAAGTATCCCAGCAGTCCTACGAGCAGTACTTC
NA	TRBV6-1	NA	TRBJ1-3	CASSESGQGTIYF	TGTGCCAGCAGTGAATCCGGGCAGGGCACCATATATTTT
NA	TRBV7-7	NA	TRBJ2-5	CASSPSGGFQETQYF	TGTGCCAGCAGCCCTTCGGGGGGCTTCCAAGAGACCCAGTACTTC